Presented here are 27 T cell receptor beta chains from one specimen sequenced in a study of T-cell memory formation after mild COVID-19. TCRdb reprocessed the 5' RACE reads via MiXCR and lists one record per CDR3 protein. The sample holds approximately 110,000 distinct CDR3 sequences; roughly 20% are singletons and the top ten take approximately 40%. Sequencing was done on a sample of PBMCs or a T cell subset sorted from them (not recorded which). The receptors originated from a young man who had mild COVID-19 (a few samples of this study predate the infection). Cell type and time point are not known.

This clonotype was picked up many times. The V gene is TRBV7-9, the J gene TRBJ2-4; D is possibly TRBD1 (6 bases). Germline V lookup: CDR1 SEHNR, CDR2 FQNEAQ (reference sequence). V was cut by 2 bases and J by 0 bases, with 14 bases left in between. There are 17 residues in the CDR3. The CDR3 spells CASSLSSRGLAKNIQYF. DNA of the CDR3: TGTGCCAGCAGCTTATCTTCCAGGGGCTTAGCCAAAAACATTCAGTACTTC.

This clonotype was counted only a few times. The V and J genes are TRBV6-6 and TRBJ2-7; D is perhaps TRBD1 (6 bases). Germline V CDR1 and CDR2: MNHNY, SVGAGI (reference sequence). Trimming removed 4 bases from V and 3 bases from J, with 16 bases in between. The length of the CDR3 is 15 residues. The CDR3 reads CASSSLDRSRYEQYF. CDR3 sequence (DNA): TGTGCCAGCAGTTCCTTAGACAGGTCTCGCTACGAGCAGTACTTC.

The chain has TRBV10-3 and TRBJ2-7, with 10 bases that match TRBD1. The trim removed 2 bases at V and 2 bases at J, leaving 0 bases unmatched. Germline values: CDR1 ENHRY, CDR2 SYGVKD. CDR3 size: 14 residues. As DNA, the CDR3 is TGTGCCATCAGTGAGGGACAGGGGGCCTACGAGCAGTACTTC. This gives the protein CAISEGQGAYEQYF.

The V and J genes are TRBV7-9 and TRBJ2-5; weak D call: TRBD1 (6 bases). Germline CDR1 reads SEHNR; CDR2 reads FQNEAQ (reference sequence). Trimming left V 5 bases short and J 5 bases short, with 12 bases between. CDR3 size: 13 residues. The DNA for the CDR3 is TGTGCCAGCAGCAAGGACAGCGAGGAGACCCAGTACTTC. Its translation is CASSKDSEETQYF.

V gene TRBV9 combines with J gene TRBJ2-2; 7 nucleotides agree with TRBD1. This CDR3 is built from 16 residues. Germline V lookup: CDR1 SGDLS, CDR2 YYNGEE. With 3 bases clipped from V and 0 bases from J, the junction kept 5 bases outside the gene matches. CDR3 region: CASSANRGSNTGELFF. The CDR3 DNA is TGTGCCAGCAGCGCAAACAGGGGATCGAACACCGGGGAGCTGTTTTTT.

In nucleotides, the CDR3 is TGTGCCAGCAGTGACGGGCAGGCCCACACAGATACGCAGTATTTT. Protein sequence: CASSDGQAHTDTQYF. The rearrangement joins TRBV6-1 to TRBJ2-3, with no clear D. Looked up from germline, CDR1 is MNHNS and CDR2 is SASEGT. Trimming left V 3 bases short and J 2 bases short, with 12 bases between. This CDR3 contains 15 residues.

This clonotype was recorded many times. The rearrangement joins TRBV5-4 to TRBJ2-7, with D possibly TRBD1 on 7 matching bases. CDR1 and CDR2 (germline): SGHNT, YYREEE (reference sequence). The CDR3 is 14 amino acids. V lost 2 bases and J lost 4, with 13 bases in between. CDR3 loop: CASSFGRGRYEQYF. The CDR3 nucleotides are TGTGCCAGCAGCTTTGGCAGGGGGAGGTACGAGCAGTACTTC.

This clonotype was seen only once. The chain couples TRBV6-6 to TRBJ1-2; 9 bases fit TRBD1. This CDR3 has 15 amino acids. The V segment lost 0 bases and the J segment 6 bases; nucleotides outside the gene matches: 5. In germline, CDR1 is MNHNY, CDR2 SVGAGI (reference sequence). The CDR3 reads CASSYSLQGADGYTF. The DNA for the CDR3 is TGTGCCAGCAGTTACTCGTTACAGGGGGCGGATGGCTACACCTTC.

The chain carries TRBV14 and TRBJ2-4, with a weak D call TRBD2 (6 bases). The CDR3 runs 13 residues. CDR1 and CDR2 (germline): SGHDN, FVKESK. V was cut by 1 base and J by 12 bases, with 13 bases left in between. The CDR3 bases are TGTGCCAGCAGCCAAGTCGGAGGGACGGGTCAGTACTTC. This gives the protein CASSQVGGTGQYF.

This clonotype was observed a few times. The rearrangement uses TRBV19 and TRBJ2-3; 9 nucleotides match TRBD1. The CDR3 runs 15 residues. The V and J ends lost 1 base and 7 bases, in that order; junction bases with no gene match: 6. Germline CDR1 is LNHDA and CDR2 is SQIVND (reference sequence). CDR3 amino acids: CASSIGGTGRHTQYF. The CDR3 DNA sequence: TGTGCCAGTAGTATAGGTGGGACAGGGCGTCATACGCAGTATTTT.

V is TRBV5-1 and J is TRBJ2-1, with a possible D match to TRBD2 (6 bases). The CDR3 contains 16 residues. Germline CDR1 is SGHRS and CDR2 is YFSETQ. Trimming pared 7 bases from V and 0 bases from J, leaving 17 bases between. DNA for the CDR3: TGCGCCAGCTGCCCCTGGGGGGTAATCTCCTACAATGAGCAGTTCTTC. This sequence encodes CASCPWGVISYNEQFF. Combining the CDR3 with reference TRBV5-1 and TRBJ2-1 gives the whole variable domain KAGVTQTPRYLIKTRGQQVTLSCSPISGHRSVSWYQQTPGQGLQFLFEYFSETQRNKGNFPGRFSGRQFSNSRSEMNVSTLELGDSALYLCASCPWGVISYNEQFFGPGTRLTVL.

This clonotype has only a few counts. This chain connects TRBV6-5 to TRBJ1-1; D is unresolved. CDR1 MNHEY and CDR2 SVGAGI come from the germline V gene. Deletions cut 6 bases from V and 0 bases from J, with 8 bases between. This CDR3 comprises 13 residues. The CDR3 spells CASRGNLNTEAFF. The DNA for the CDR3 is TGTGCCAGCAGGGGAAATCTGAACACTGAAGCTTTCTTT.

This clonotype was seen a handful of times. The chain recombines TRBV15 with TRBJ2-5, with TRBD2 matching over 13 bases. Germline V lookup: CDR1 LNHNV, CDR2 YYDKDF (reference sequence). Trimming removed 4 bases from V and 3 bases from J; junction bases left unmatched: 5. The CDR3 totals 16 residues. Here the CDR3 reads CATSKGLAGAKETQYF. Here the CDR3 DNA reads TGTGCCACCAGCAAAGGACTAGCGGGGGCAAAAGAGACCCAGTACTTC.

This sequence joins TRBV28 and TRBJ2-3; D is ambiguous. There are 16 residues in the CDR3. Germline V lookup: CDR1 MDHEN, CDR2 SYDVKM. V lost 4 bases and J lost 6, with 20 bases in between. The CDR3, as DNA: TGTGCCAGCAGTTCCCCCTGGGTTCCTGAGAGGGATACGCAGTATTTT. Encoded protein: CASSSPWVPERDTQYF.

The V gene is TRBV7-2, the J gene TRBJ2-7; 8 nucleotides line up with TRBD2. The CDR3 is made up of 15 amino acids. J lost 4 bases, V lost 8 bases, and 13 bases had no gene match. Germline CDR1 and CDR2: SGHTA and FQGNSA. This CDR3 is CASGPPISGGYEQYF. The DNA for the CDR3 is TGTGCCAGCGGCCCCCCCATCAGCGGGGGTTACGAGCAGTACTTC.

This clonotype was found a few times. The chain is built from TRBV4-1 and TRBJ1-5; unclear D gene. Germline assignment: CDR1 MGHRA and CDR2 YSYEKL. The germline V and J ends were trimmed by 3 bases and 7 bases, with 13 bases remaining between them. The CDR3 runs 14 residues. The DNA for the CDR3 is TGCGCCAGCAGCCACGCCGCCGCGCACCAGCCCCAGCATTTT. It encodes CASSHAAAHQPQHF.

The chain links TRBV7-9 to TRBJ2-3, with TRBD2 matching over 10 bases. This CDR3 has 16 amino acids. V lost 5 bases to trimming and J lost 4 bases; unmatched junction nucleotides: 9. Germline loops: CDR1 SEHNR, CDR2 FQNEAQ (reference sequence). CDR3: CASSLLTSGAPDTQYF. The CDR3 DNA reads TGTGCCAGCAGCCTCTTAACTAGCGGGGCCCCAGATACGCAGTATTTT.

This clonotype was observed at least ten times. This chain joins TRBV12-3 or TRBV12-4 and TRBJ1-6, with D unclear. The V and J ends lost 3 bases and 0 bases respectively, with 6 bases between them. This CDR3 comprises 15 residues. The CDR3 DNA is TGTGCCAGCAGTTTGGCTAGCTCCTATAATTCACCCCTCCACTTT. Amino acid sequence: CASSLASSYNSPLHF.

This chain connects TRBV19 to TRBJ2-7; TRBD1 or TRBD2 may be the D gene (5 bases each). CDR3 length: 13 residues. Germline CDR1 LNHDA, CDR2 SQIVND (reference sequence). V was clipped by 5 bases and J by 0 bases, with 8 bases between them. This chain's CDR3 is CASSRDGSYEQYV. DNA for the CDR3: TGTGCCAGTAGTCGGGACGGCTCCTACGAGCAGTACGTC.

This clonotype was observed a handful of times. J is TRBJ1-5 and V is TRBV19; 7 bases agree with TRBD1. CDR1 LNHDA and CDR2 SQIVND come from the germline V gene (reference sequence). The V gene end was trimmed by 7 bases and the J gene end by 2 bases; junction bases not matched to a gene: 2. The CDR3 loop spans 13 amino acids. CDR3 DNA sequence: TGTGCCAGTACCGACAGGGGCAATCAGCCCCAGCATTTT. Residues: CASTDRGNQPQHF. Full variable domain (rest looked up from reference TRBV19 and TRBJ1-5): DGGITQSPKYLFRKEGQNVTLSCEQNLNHDAMYWYRQDPGQGLRLIYYSQIVNDFQKGDIAEGYSVSREKKESFPLTVTSAQKNPTAFYLCASTDRGNQPQHFGDGTRLSIL.

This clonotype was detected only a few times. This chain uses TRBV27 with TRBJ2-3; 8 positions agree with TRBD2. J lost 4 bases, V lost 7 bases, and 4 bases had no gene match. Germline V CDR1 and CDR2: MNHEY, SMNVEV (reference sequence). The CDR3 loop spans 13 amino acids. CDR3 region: CASTSGGSDTQYF. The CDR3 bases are TGTGCCAGCACCAGCGGGGGTTCAGATACGCAGTATTTT.

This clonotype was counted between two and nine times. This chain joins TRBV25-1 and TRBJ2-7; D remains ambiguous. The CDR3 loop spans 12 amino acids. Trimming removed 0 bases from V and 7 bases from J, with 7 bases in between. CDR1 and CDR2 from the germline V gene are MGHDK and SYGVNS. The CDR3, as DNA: TGTGCCAGCAGTGAATATCTTCCAGAGCAGTACTTC. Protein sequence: CASSEYLPEQYF.

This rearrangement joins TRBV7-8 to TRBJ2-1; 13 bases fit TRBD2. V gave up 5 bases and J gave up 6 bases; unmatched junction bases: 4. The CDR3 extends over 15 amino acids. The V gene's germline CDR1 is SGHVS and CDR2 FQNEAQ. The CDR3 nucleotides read TGTGCCAGCAGCCCTGGGACTAGCGGGGCCAATGAGCAGTTCTTC. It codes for CASSPGTSGANEQFF.

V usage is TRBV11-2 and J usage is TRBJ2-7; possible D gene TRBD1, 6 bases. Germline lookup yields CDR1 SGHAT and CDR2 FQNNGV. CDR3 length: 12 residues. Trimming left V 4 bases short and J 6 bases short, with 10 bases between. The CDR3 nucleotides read TGTGCCAGCAGCTCCAGGGGTCTCGAGCAGTACGTC. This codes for CASSSRGLEQYV.

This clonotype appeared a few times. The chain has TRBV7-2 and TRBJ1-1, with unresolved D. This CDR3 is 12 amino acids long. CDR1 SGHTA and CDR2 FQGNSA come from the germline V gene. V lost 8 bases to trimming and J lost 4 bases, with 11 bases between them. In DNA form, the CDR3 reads TGTGCCAGCGGCGAGGTGGGCACTGAAGCTTTCTTT. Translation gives CASGEVGTEAFF.

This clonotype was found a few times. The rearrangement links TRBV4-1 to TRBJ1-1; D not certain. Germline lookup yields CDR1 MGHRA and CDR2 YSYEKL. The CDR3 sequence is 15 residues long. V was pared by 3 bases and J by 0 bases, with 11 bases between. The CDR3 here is CASSHFPGLNTEAFF. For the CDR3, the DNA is TGCGCCAGCAGCCATTTCCCTGGGTTGAACACTGAAGCTTTCTTT.

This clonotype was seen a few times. CDR3 sequence: CASSFGGDTQYF. The DNA of the CDR3 is TGTGCCAGCAGTTTTGGAGGGGATACGCAGTATTTT. This chain connects TRBV12-3 or TRBV12-4 to TRBJ2-3; D is possibly TRBD2 (6 bases). The CDR3 totals 12 residues. V dropped 3 bases and J dropped 6 bases, with 7 bases sitting between them.